This T cell receptor beta chain was identified during a study of cytomegalovirus exposure and HLA in healthy donors. The overall study: A preliminary data release comprised roughly 80 million unique TCRs obtained from HLA-typed donors. Caucasian-associated ancestry cluster membership applied to about 83% of approximately 400 genotyped donors.

Comments on this clone: Its antigen remains unidentified.

Germline values: CDR1 SGHVS, CDR2 FQNEAQ. The CDR3 is made up of 15 amino acids. The V gene end was trimmed by 3 bases and the J gene end by 1 base; junction bases not matched to a gene: 4. A multiplex PCR was run with 60 Vbeta primers and 13 Jbeta primers. Profiling relied on immunoSEQ multiplex PCR, and the TCRdb table lists in-frame clones only, not all of them. The repertoire consists of 90,000 to 140,000 clones, with 77% occurring once and the leading ten covering over 7%. Study-wide points: Association with HLA alleles at 0.05 false discovery rate was found for 16,951 TCR beta sequences in a later analysis. Common viral pathogens seemed to be connected with several of the most significant clusters, according to a later analysis.

The material sequenced was PBMCs. The origin of this receptor is a woman aged 40 to 50 in good health and CMV-seropositive. This sequence joins TRBV7-8 and TRBJ2-3, with 7 bases that match TRBD2. As DNA, the CDR3 is TGTGCCAGCAGCTTCTACGCGGGAGGCACAGATACGCAGTATTTT. Translated: CASSFYAGGTDTQYF.